The T cell receptor beta chain described here comes from a study of Graves' ophthalmopathy and Graves' hyperthyroidism. There are 12 residues in the CDR3. V dropped 8 bases and J dropped 1 base, with 8 bases sitting between them. CDR1 is MNHNY and CDR2 is SVGAGI in the germline V gene (reference sequence). This clonotype was observed many times. Its antigen remains unknown. RNA served as the template for amplifying TCR beta CDR3 regions. RT-PCR with HTBI primers came first, then second-round multiplex PCR. Via MiXCR, TCRdb re-called the multiplex PCR reads, giving one row per CDR3 protein. The sample shows roughly 1.1 million distinct CDR3 sequences, about 38% of them seen only once. Broader study findings: Ophthalmopathy progression prediction by the model yielded a sensitivity of approximately 68% and a specificity of around 72%. A model built from 13 signatures distinguished ophthalmopathy from stable hyperthyroidism with around 91% sensitivity and about 80% specificity.

The chain uses TRBV6-6 and TRBJ1-1; D is unclear. The receptor was derived from an adult man with Graves' hyperthyroidism. The sample comprised peripheral blood or thyroid tissue (not recorded which). Written as DNA, the CDR3 is TGTGCCAGCGAGCGGGGGAACACTGAAGCTTTCTTT. Its translation: CASERGNTEAFF.